This entry features one T cell receptor beta chain sequence. The antigen it recognizes is unknown. The input lacks base qualities; no much larger clone sits a single base away. From its cysteine to its phenylalanine, the CDR3 spans 14 amino acids. Only the CDR3 region is kept as DNA, spanning 42 bases read in frame from base 1. According to the germline V gene, CDR1 reads SGHTA and CDR2 reads FQGNSA. V ends up 4 bases short and J 11 bases short, with an unmatched junction base count of 12. This record comes from a study of cytomegalovirus exposure and HLA in healthy donors (dated by TCRdb to between 2016 and 2019). For the wider study: An earlier analysis of several hundred of the donors reported 250 to 300 Gb of sequence data and 117 million unique TCR beta sequences from about 179 million T cells. The study aimed to test whether signatures of past pathogen exposure could be identified by cataloging public T cell receptors. An earlier analysis of approximately 580 of the donors used high-throughput TCR beta sequencing to judge whether each TCR beta V gene segment behaved as functional or pseudogenic. Donor age, sex, ethnicity and CMV serostatus were compiled together with the repertoire data. An early release covering about 600 HLA-typed donors comprised about 320 gigabases of sequencing data and 85 million to 100 million unique TCR sequences. In a later analysis, previously published TCR beta repertoires from about 670 donors were re-analyzed and high-resolution HLA genotyping was added so that TCR occurrence patterns could be studied. The number of donors typed differed by locus, with roughly 629-640 for A, B, C, DRB1 and DQB1, approximately 500 for DQA1, under 610 for DPA1, and 450 to 480 for DPB1. The study profiled the T cell repertoires of 666 subjects by immunosequencing and related them to cytomegalovirus serostatus. Several DR-DQ haplotypes were handled as single units for association and clustering because linkage in the cohort was strong. A later genetic analysis used genome-wide SNP genotypes for about three fifths of the roughly 700 donors, treating that subset as a discovery cohort. The study combined high-throughput TCR immunosequencing, statistical association of individual TCRs with disease status, and machine learning to predict cytomegalovirus infection status. HLA typing included class I and class II loci at four-digit resolution. Among the roughly 400 genotyped donors, around 81% belonged to the genetic ancestry cluster associated with self-reported Caucasian donors. Rather than drawing on any new phenotypic data, the later analysis identified candidate immune exposures from TCR beta sequences and the way those sequences occurred across donors. On average, around 240,000 unique TCR beta nucleotide sequences were sequenced per donor among about 400 genotyped donors of the cohort, with roughly 18% of those sequences being non-productive. Besides the first cohort of approximately 670 subjects, a separate validation cohort made up of 120 different subjects was used. Every repertoire in the discovery cohort had been generated on one and the same sequencing platform. Overall results and qualifications from the work: V-gene and J-gene trimming of TCR beta chains was associated with a missense DCLRE1C variant in a later genetic analysis, and the association was replicated in an independent cohort. Specific HLA alleles were associated with 18,000 or so TCR beta sequences at a false discovery rate of 0.05 in a later analysis. According to a later analysis, most CMV-associated TCR beta chains appeared to be HLA-restricted, and the HLA associations seemed to be driven largely by CMV exposure. Most TCR sequences were seen in very few donors, while some public TCRs were found in many individuals. In an earlier analysis of some 500 of the donors, most TCR beta V segments appeared in productive rearrangements about 87% or about 30% of the time, broadly matching IMGT annotations. A further reported finding was that TCR beta sequences accurately predicted the HLA-A and HLA-B alleles for most subjects in the first cohort. Correlated functional status among segregating V segments might be attributable to linkage disequilibrium, but an unknown experimental factor could not be ruled out. When HLA alleles, especially DR and DQ, strongly co-occurred, TCR associations were difficult to assign to individual alleles. Only TCR beta chains were sequenced in this cohort, and the absence of alpha or paired-chain data limited detectable features. In both the original and validation cohorts, the classifier was reported to diagnose cytomegalovirus status with high specificity and sensitivity. The sequencing pipeline was judged likely to have produced a cluster of highly shared sequence variants as a technical artifact. According to a later analysis, parvovirus B19, influenza, CMV and Epstein-Barr virus appeared linked to several top co-occurrence clusters. Because HLA typing was unavailable for some donors at each locus, only the typed subset was used in association tests. Compared with equally common non-associated chains, HLA-associated TCR beta chains in a later analysis were more clonally expanded and had lower generation probabilities. It was suggested by the authors that the approach could potentially be generalized to other disease states and immunological phenotypes. For the cohort, immune exposure information was limited to CMV serostatus. The 87-base-pair reads could not distinguish some IMGT-functional V segments, including TRBV6-2 and TRBV6-3, so those segments were excluded. A few of the identified cytomegalovirus-associated TCR beta chains were confirmed in vitro to be specific for cytomegalovirus antigens. The study gave a list of about 150 TCR beta chains associated with cytomegalovirus. Sequencing depth was assumed to be roughly uniform across donors in the presence/absence analyses, though that assumption may not hold. Because counts were too low, seventeen rarely observed V segments, including chromosome 9 orphons, were left out of the earlier analysis of about 500 of the donors. According to a later analysis, TCR association rates differed among HLA loci, with DRB1 alleles showing the most associated TCRs and HLA-C alleles showing the fewest. According to a later genetic analysis, donors in an Asian-associated ancestry cluster had fewer N-insertions in productive TCRs than the approximately 700-donor mean.

Receptor libraries were prepared by the immunoSEQ multiplex PCR assay. For the multiplex PCR, a mixture combining 60 forward primers for TCR Vbeta segments and 13 reverse primers for TCR Jbeta segments was used. The CDR3 region of rearranged TCR beta genes was amplified from genomic DNA with a multiplex PCR assay. The amplified TCR beta libraries were sequenced on the Illumina HiSeq System as 87-base-pair reads. The original methods were these. Across the 600 to 700 repertoires, a later analysis counted 80 million or so unique TCR beta chains, 8.5 million to 12 million of which were shared by at least two donors. Raw reads were error-corrected and collapsed into unique sequences by a nearest-neighbor algorithm in which closely related sequences were merged to remove PCR and sequencing errors. V, D and J gene segments were assigned by aligning CDR3 sequences to IMGT reference sequences. For a sequence to be retained, at least a six-nucleotide match to both a V gene segment and a J gene segment was required. A rearrangement counted as productive if the CDR3 had no stop codons and remained in frame with V and J, and every other rearrangement counted as non-productive. Following IMGT convention, CDR3 was defined as the stretch from the second conserved V-encoded cysteine up to the conserved J-encoded phenylalanine. The earlier analysis of roughly 590 of the donors excluded sequences that lacked an unambiguous match to a single V gene segment. In an earlier analysis of approximately 590 of the donors, a V segment was called functional when productive rearrangements were above 56.7%, and segregating when the standard deviation between donors exceeded 5%. A statistical classification framework was built to diagnose cytomegalovirus status from the catalog of TCR beta chain sequences. In a later analysis, V and J genes were assigned by comparing TCR nucleotide sequences against IMGT/GENE-DB human TR gene sequences. In a later analysis, CDR3 sequences and most-parsimonious VDJ recombination scenarios were assigned using the TCRdist pipeline. In a later analysis, each TCR beta chain was defined by its CDR3 amino acid sequence together with its V-gene family, and reads lacking a unique V-gene family were excluded. To address suspected cross-contamination and a sequencing artifact, a later analysis removed 592 highly shared, low-generation-probability nucleotide sequences. A later analysis calculated a clonal expansion index for each public chain from normalized within-repertoire ranks of inferred template counts. Generation probabilities in a later analysis came from a VDJ recombination model fitted to out-of-frame rearrangements, and those results were checked against IGoR. In a later analysis, TCR-TCR, TCR-HLA and TCR-CMV co-occurrence was scored with hypergeometric tests, and a repertoire-size bias correction was applied to TCR pairs. In a later analysis, false discovery rates were estimated by permuting HLA or CMV assignments 20 times. A later analysis grouped co-occurring TCRs with DBSCAN, adding TCRdist sequence similarity when clustering within HLA-allele-positive subsets. Co-occurrence clustering excluded repertoires with fewer than 30,000 or more than 120,000 public chains, plus five with anomalous nucleotide sharing. TCRdb's version of the immuneACCESS table is confined to in-frame rearrangements and falls short of the full clone set. An unresolved V gene accounts for under half of the shortfall where checked; the remainder is of unknown origin. V and J calls and clone size are copied from that table; D and trimming were computed from the DNA. For this sample there are 110,000 to 150,000 clones; around 80% appear just once. About 4.3% of the sample comes from the top ten.

In total, 666 healthy bone marrow donors made up the cohort. All cohort members were sampled while nominally healthy, although unrecorded immune exposures were likely present. The donor tested CMV seropositive, placing the donor among the 290 or so seropositive members of the cohort. A peripheral blood sample was collected from each donor, and TCR beta sequencing was performed on peripheral blood mononuclear cells. The Qiagen DNeasy Blood Extraction Kit was used to extract genomic DNA from the blood cell samples. The chain links TRBV7-2 with TRBJ1-1, with TRBD1 matching 8 junction bases. This receptor was taken from a woman between 40 and 50 years old in good health and CMV-seropositive. Sequenced sample: PBMCs. The DNA sequence is as follows: TGTGCCAGCAGCTCCAGACAGGGGCGCTTTTCGGCTTTCTTT. Its product reads: CASSSRQGRFSAFF.